Listed below are T cell receptor beta chains from one sample, sequenced in a study of T cell repertoires in cytomegalovirus infection. The antigens these receptors bind are not known. Each CDR3 protein gets one entry after TCRdb re-called the reads with MiXCR. The data contain about 160,000 distinct CDR3 sequences, roughly 20% of them seen just once; the ten biggest clones take up under 30%. Sequences were derived from CD8+ T cells from cultured PBMCs, sampled from culture after CMV antigen stimulation. These receptors were taken from a human donor in good health (CMV status not recorded). Some clones in this sample may be carry-over from other donors' samples. CDR3s leave out the opening cysteine and the closing phenylalanine or tryptophan. Each record gives: clone size, V gene, D gene, CDR3 protein. A D gene is named only where the DNA matches it firmly. Rows may omit the clone size; those that give it use once, few, many or a size class.

few | TRBV6-5 | TRBD2 | ASSFEAGAGYNEQF
few | TRBV4-3 | TRBD1 | ASSQAIGTGIEKLF
NA | TRBV11-2 | NA | ASSLFQGPYGYT
NA | TRBV4-1 | TRBD2 | ASSQERMGLAAYEQY
NA | TRBV6-2/TRBV6-3 | NA | ASSYLTVSNQPQH
NA | TRBV19 | TRBD1 | ASSPQRQGSNQPQH
NA | TRBV7-2 | NA | ASSLASGNTEAF
NA | TRBV2 | NA | ASRPRGGGTQPQH
few | TRBV6-1 | NA | ASSGTTGTTDTQY
NA | TRBV7-8 | TRBD1 | ASSLPGTGYEQY
NA | TRBV5-1 | TRBD1 | ASSSTGPYGYT
few | TRBV6-2/TRBV6-3 | TRBD1 | ASSYSNEPGDSSYEQY
NA | TRBV6-6 | NA | ASRSPDTQY
few | TRBV12-3/TRBV12-4 | NA | ASSFSQRQF
NA | TRBV7-2 | TRBD2 | ASSTPGLAGDLQETQY
few | TRBV6-2/TRBV6-3 | NA | ASSYPNTEAF
NA | TRBV6-1 | TRBD1 | ASSEGTGGPQPQH
few | TRBV27 | NA | ASSLDTYSNQPQH
NA | TRBV10-3 | TRBD1 | AISESVTGRQPQH
NA | TRBV11-2 | NA | ASSLAVTGEPSYTEAF
NA | TRBV7-8 | NA | ASSSGGTYGYT
NA | TRBV4-1 | NA | ASSQGSPAYGYT
NA | TRBV20-1 | NA | SARDPGEKLF
few | TRBV27 | NA | ASSFRGGGANQPQH
NA | TRBV28 | TRBD2 | ASSFPSSSGGRNLYEQY
NA | TRBV27 | NA | ASSFWRGREQY
few | TRBV5-5 | TRBD1 | ASSEDQTGIGSYEQY
NA | TRBV6-2/TRBV6-3 | NA | ESSYSIWEETQY
few | TRBV6-5 | NA | ASSYTPGVGRETQY
NA | TRBV7-9 | NA | ASSFPTAKDNSPLH
NA | TRBV6-6 | TRBD1 | ASSYLRTGGNTEAF
NA | TRBV11-3 | NA | ASSPTGGELF
NA | TRBV7-2 | TRBD1 | ASSETGGEGDEQF
NA | TRBV18 | NA | ASSLSDSIATNEKLF